This T cell receptor (beta chain) was obtained from a study of cytomegalovirus exposure and HLA in healthy donors. With 60 Vbeta and 13 Jbeta primers, the PCR was carried out. Some clones are missing from TCRdb's copy, which holds only in-frame ones; the method was immunoSEQ multiplex PCR. In the table there are approximately 85,000 clones, roughly 77% of which are singletons. As for this clone: Its antigen is undetermined.

CDR1 SGHRS and CDR2 YFSETQ come from the germline V gene. The CDR3 has 15 amino acids. With V trimmed by 7 bases and J by 3 bases, 5 bases remained unmatched. Study results and caveats: The study labeled approximately 150 TCR beta chains cytomegalovirus-associated. It was in a later analysis that TCR association rates were seen to vary by HLA locus, highest for DRB1 and lowest for HLA-C.

The sequence was obtained from a young man in good health and CMV-seronegative. The V call is TRBV5-1, the J call TRBJ2-3; 13 bases agree with TRBD2. The sequencing input was PBMCs. CDR3 in amino acids: CASAALAGGTDTQYF. CDR3 nucleotides: TGCGCCAGCGCTGCACTAGCGGGGGGGACAGATACGCAGTATTTT.